What follows describes a single T cell receptor (beta chain). The data are from a study of blood T cell repertoires in COVID-19. Looking at the study overall: Some COVID-19 samples were acute and others convalescent; all came from the United States, Italy and Spain.

Under the authors' procedure: The assay estimated nucleated cells by amplifying reference gene primers. This table comes from immunoSEQ multiplex PCR, and its TCRdb copy is limited to in-frame clones, with some not included. V, J and clone size reflect that table, while D and trimming were determined from the DNA. The sample has around 310,000 clones; about 89% are singletons. Residents of approximately 25 US areas, aged roughly 18 to 95 years, made up the participants. The CDR3 sequence is 18 residues long. V was pared by 3 bases and J by 2 bases, with 17 bases of the junction left unmatched. Germline CDR1 is SQVTM and CDR2 is ANQGSEA.

The sequencing input was PBMCs or T cells enriched from blood (not recorded which). The sequence was obtained from a woman in her 40s who had recovered from COVID-19. The chain links TRBV29-1 to TRBJ2-3, with 7 positions matching TRBD1. The CDR3 DNA reads as TGCAGCGTTGACAAACGGGACAGCCTAATTATGAACACAGATACGCAGTATTTT. This codes for CSVDKRDSLIMNTDTQYF.